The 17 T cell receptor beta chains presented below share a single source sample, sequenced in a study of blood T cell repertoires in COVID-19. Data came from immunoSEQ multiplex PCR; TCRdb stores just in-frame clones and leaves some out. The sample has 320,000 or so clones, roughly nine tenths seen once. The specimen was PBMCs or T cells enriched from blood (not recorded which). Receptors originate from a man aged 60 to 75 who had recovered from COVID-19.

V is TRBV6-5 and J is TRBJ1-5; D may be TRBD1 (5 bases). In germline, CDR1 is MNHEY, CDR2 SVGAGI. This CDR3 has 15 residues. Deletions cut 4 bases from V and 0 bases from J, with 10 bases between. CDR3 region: CASSFSTASNQPQHF. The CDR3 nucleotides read TGTGCCAGCAGTTTTTCGACAGCTAGCAATCAGCCCCAGCATTTT.

This chain's CDR3 is CASSYRGSSTDTQYF. In DNA form, the CDR3 reads TGTGCCAGTAGCTACAGGGGGTCTAGCACAGATACGCAGTATTTT. The genes are TRBV19 and TRBJ2-3, with 8 bases identical to TRBD1. Trimming cost V 6 bases and J 0 bases; bases outside gene matches: 5. Germline lookup yields CDR1 LNHDA and CDR2 SQIVND (reference sequence). The CDR3 runs 15 residues.

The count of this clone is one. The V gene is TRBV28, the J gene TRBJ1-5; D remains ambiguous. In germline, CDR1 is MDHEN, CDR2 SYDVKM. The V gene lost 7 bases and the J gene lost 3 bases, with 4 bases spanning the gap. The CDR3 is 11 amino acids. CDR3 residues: CASTSNQPQHF. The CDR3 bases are TGTGCCAGCACGTCCAATCAGCCCCAGCATTTT. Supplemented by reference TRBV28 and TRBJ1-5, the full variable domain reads DVKVTQSSRYLVKRTGEKVFLECVQDMDHENMFWYRQDPGLGLRLIYFSYDVKMKEKGDIPEGYSVSREKKERFSLILESASTNQTSMYLCASTSNQPQHFGDGTRLSIL.

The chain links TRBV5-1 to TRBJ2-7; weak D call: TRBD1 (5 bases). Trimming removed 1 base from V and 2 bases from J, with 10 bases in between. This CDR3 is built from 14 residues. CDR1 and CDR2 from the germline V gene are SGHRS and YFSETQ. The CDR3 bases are TGCGCCAGCAGCTTGAGGGGCAGAGCCTACGAGCAGTACTTC. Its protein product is CASSLRGRAYEQYF.

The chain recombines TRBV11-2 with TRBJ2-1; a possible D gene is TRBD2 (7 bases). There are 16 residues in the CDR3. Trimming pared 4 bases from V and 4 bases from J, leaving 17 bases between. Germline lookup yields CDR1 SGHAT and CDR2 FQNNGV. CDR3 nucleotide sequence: TGTGCCAGCAGCTCCTCCCGGGGGGCGGCTTACAATGAGCAGTTCTTC. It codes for CASSSSRGAAYNEQFF.

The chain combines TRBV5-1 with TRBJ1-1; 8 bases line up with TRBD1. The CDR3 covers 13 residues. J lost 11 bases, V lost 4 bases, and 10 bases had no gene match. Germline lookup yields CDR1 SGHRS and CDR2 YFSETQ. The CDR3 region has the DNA TGCGCCAGCAGCGGAGGACAGGGTGTTTGGGCTTTCTTT. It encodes CASSGGQGVWAFF.

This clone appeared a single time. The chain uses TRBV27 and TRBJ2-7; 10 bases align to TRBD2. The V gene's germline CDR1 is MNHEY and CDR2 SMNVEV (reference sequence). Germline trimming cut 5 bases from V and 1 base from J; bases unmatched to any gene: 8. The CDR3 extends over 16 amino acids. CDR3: CASSPRTSGVSYEQYF. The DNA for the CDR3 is TGTGCCAGCAGTCCACGGACTAGCGGAGTGTCCTACGAGCAGTACTTC.

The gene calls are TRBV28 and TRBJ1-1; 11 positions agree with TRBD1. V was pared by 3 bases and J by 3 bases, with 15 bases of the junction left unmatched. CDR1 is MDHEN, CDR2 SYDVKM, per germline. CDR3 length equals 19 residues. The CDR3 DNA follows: TGTGCCAGCAGTTTCTCTCCAACCGGGACAGGGGGAAAGGACACTGAAGCTTTCTTT. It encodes CASSFSPTGTGGKDTEAFF.

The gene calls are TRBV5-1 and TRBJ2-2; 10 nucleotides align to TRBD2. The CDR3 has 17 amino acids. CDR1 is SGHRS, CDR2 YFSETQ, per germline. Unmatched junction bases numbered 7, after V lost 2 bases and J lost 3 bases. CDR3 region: CASSLTSGITYTGELFF. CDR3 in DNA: TGCGCCAGCAGCTTAACTAGCGGGATAACGTACACCGGGGAGCTGTTTTTT.

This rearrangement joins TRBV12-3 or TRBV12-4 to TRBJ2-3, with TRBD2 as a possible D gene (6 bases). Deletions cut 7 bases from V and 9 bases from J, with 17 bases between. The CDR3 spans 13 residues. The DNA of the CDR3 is TGTGCCAGCACCTACGGGAGCCAAGGGACGCAGTATTTT. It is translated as CASTYGSQGTQYF.

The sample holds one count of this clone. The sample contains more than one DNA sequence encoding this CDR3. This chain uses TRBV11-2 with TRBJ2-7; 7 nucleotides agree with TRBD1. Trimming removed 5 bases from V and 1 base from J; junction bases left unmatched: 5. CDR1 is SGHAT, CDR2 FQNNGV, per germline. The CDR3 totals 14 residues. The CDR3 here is CASSLRDSSYEQYF. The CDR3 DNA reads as TGTGCCAGCAGCCTACGGGACAGTTCCTACGAGCAGTACTTC.

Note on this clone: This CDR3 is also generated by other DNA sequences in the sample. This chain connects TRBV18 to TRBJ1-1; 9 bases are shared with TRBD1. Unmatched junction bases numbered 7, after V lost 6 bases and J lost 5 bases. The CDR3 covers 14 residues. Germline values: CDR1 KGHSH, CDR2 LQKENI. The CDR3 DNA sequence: TGTGCCAGCTCCCCGTTAGACAGGGGGACTGAAGCTTTCTTT. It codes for CASSPLDRGTEAFF.

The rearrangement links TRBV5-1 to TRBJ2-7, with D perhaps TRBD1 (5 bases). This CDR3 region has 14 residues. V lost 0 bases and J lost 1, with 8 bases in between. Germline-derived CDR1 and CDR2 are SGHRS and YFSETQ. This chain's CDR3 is CASSLAQGSYEQYF. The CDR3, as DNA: TGCGCCAGCAGCTTGGCCCAGGGTTCCTACGAGCAGTACTTC. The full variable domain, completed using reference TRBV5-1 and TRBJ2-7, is KAGVTQTPRYLIKTRGQQVTLSCSPISGHRSVSWYQQTPGQGLQFLFEYFSETQRNKGNFPGRFSGRQFSNSRSEMNVSTLELGDSALYLCASSLAQGSYEQYFGPGTRLTVT.

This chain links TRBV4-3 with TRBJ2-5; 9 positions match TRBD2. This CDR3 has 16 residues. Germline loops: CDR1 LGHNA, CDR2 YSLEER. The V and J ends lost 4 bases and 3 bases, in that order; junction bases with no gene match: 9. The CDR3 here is CASSRSREGLEETQYF. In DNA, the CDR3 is TGCGCCAGCAGCCGATCGCGGGAGGGGCTCGAAGAGACCCAGTACTTC.

The CDR3 here is CASSLDRGETQYF. For the CDR3, the DNA is TGTGCCAGCAGCTTAGACAGGGGAGAGACCCAGTACTTC. The V and J genes are TRBV7-6 and TRBJ2-5, with TRBD1 matching over 7 bases. The CDR3 has 13 amino acids. The trim removed 1 base at V and 4 bases at J, leaving 0 bases unmatched. Germline CDR1 SGHVS, CDR2 FNYEAQ. Full variable domain (missing parts from reference TRBV7-6 and TRBJ2-5): GAGVSQSPRYKVTKRGQDVALRCDPISGHVSLYWYRQALGQGPEFLTYFNYEAQQDKSGLPNDRFSAERPEGSISTLTIQRTEQRDSAMYRCASSLDRGETQYFGPGTRLLVL.

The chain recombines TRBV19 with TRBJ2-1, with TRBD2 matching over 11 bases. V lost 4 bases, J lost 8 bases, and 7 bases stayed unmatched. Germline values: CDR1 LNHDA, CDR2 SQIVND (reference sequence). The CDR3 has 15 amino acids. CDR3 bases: TGTGCCAGTAGTACCTTAGCGGGAGGGCGGCATGAGCAGTTCTTC. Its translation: CASSTLAGGRHEQFF.

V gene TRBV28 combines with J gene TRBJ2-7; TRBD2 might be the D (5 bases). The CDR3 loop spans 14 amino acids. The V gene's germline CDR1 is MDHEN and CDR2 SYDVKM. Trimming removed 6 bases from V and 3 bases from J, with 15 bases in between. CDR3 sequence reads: CASSPVGGGYEQYF. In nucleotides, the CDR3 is TGTGCCAGCAGCCCCGTCGGAGGAGGCTACGAGCAGTACTTC.